This is a list of T cell receptor beta chains from one sample in a study of read filtering for tumor transcriptome and immune sequencing. TCRdb processed the reads anew with MiXCR; each CDR3 protein has one entry. The table shows roughly 67,000 distinct CDR3 sequences, with approximately 19% occurring only once. The sample comprised a population of CD138-negative cells sorted from bone marrow. These receptors were taken from a donor aged 40 or older with multiple myeloma. The CDR3 runs from the conserved cysteine through the conserved F or W. The order of the fields is J gene, clone size, D gene, V gene, CDR3 protein, CDR3 DNA. The D gene is left open where the match is weak. Rows may omit the clone size; those that give it use once, few, many or a size class.

TRBJ2-5 | many | - | TRBV7-2 | CASREQGWETQYF | TGTGCCAGCAGGGAGCAGGGGTGGGAGACCCAGTACTTC
TRBJ2-6 | many | - | TRBV6-5 | CASSFGRTSGANVLTF | TGTGCCAGCAGTTTCGGACGGACCTCTGGGGCCAACGTCCTGACTTTC
TRBJ2-1 | medium-sized | TRBD2 | TRBV7-9 | CASSYTGTSSDEQFF | TGTGCCAGCAGCTATACCGGGACTAGTTCGGATGAGCAGTTCTTC
TRBJ2-3 | many | TRBD2 | TRBV2 | CASRWGGTDTQYF | TGTGCCAGCCGGTGGGGGGGAACAGATACGCAGTATTTT
TRBJ1-1 | many | - | TRBV20-1 | CSARDIGVGTEAFF | TGCAGTGCTAGAGATATCGGGGTAGGCACTGAAGCTTTCTTT
TRBJ2-3 | many | TRBD2 | TRBV5-1 | CASSSGLAGGGLTDTQYF | TGCGCCAGCAGCTCCGGACTAGCGGGAGGCGGTTTAACAGATACGCAGTATTTT
TRBJ2-6 | many | - | TRBV29-1 | CSATVSGANVLTF | TGCAGCGCCACTGTATCTGGGGCCAACGTCCTGACTTTC
TRBJ2-3 | many | - | TRBV2 | CASSAGFSGTTDTQYF | TGTGCCAGCAGTGCCGGGTTTAGCGGCACCACAGATACGCAGTATTTT
TRBJ1-6 | many | - | TRBV12-3/TRBV12-4 | CASSLYEGRTPLHF | TGTGCCAGCAGTTTATATGAGGGCAGGACACCCCTCCACTTT
TRBJ1-1 | many | - | TRBV6-5 | CASSHLGDLNTEAFF | TGTGCCAGCAGCCACCTTGGGGACTTGAACACTGAAGCTTTCTTT
TRBJ1-1 | many | - | TRBV12-3/TRBV12-4 | CASSTPRGVYTEAFF | TGTGCCAGCAGTACGCCACGAGGGGTATACACTGAAGCTTTCTTT
TRBJ1-5 | many | - | TRBV5-1 | CASSPSGHGNQPQHF | TGCGCCAGCAGTCCATCAGGCCATGGCAATCAGCCCCAGCATTTT
TRBJ2-5 | once | TRBD1 | TRBV5-6 | CASRPDRGVETQYF | TGTGCCAGCAGGCCTGACAGGGGGGTCGAGACCCAGTACTTC
TRBJ2-3 | - | - | TRBV29-1 | CSVSGHPPADTQYF | TGCAGCGTTTCGGGACACCCGCCCGCAGATACGCAGTATTTT
TRBJ2-3 | many | - | TRBV6-2/TRBV6-3 | CASITSTAHTQYF | TGTGCCAGCATCACGTCTACCGCCCATACGCAGTATTTT